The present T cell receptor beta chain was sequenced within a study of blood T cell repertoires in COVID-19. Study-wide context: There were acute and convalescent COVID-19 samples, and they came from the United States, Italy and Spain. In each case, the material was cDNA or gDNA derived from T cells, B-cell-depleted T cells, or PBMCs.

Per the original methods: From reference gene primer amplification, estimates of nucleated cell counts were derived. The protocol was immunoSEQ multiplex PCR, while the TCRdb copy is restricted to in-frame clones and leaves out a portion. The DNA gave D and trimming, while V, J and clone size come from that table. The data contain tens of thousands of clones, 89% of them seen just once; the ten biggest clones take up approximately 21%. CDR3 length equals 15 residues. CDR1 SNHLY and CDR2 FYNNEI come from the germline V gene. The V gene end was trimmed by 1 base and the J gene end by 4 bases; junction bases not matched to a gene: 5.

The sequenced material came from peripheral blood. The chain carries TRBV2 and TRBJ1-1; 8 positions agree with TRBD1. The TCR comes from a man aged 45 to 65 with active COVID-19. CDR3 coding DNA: TGTGCCAGCAGTGAAGTGGCAGGGGGCCGCACTGAAGCTTTCTTT. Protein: CASSEVAGGRTEAFF.